Each of the 20 T cell receptor beta chains below was sequenced from the same sample in a study of blood T cell repertoires in COVID-19. The table came from immunoSEQ multiplex PCR; TCRdb's copy has only in-frame clones and leaves some out. The table includes 250,000 to 300,000 clones, 85% to 90% detected once. Material for sequencing was peripheral blood. These receptor sequences come from a woman aged 25-40 years with COVID-19, enrolled during active disease.

This clone came up a few times. The rearrangement links TRBV7-8 to TRBJ1-1, with D tentatively TRBD1 (6 bases). The CDR3 totals 15 residues. Germline V lookup: CDR1 SGHVS, CDR2 FQNEAQ. The V end was cut by 5 bases, the J end by 1 base, with 14 bases between. As DNA, the CDR3 is TGTGCCAGCAGCCCCCGGACAGTAAGGAACACTGAAGCTTTCTTT. Its protein product is CASSPRTVRNTEAFF.

The J gene is TRBJ2-7, the V gene TRBV6-5, with 9 bases aligning to TRBD1. The J segment lost 4 bases and the V segment lost 6 bases, leaving 10 bases of the junction unmatched. The CDR3 has 15 residues. Germline-derived CDR1 and CDR2 are MNHEY and SVGAGI. In DNA, the CDR3 is TGTGCCAGCAGCGTTACAGGGGGCAGTATGTACGAGCAGTACTTC. Translation gives CASSVTGGSMYEQYF.

The gene calls are TRBV18 and TRBJ2-7; perhaps TRBD1 as D (5 bases). The V end was cut by 8 bases, the J end by 4 bases, with 15 bases between. The CDR3 spans 13 residues. Germline assignment: CDR1 KGHSH and CDR2 LQKENI. The CDR3 DNA is TGTGCCAGCGCCACAGGTGGGTCTTACGAGCAGTACTTC. This encodes CASATGGSYEQYF. Variable domain in full (rest from reference TRBV18 and TRBJ2-7): NAGVMQNPRHLVRRRGQEARLRCSPMKGHSHVYWYRQLPEEGLKFMVYLQKENIIDESGMPKERFSAEFPKEGPSILRIQQVVRGDSAAYFCASATGGSYEQYFGPGTRLTVT.

This chain connects TRBV5-1 to TRBJ1-2; D is uncertain. Trimming took off 5 bases at V and 0 bases at J, with 17 bases between the two ends. This CDR3 is 16 amino acids long. CDR1 and CDR2 from the germline V gene are SGHRS and YFSETQ. Here the CDR3 DNA reads TGCGCCAGCAGTCCCCACCTTACCTCAGCTAACTATGGCTACACCTTC. Translated, it gives CASSPHLTSANYGYTF.

This sequence joins TRBV3-1 (or the pseudogene TRBV3-2) and TRBJ2-2, with 7 bases that match TRBD2. The CDR3 extends over 15 amino acids. V lost 4 bases, J lost 6 bases, and 8 bases stayed unmatched. CDR1 and CDR2 (germline): LGHDT, YNNKEL (reference sequence). The CDR3 DNA sequence: TGTGCCAGCAGCCTCCATTGGGGGGGAGCCGGGGAGCTGTTTTTT. This encodes CASSLHWGGAGELFF.

This clone was counted a few times. The chain joins TRBV25-1 to TRBJ2-1; 7 bases are shared with TRBD1. This CDR3 is built from 15 residues. After removal of 5 bases from V and 7 bases from J, the junction contained 11 bases not matched to a gene. Germline V gene lookup returns CDR1 MGHDK and CDR2 SYGVNS. The CDR3 sequence is CASSQQGTEVNEQFF. As DNA, the CDR3 is TGTGCCAGCAGTCAACAGGGGACAGAAGTTAATGAGCAGTTCTTC.

This chain links TRBV5-1 with TRBJ2-7, with D perhaps matching TRBD2 (5 bases). Germline assignment: CDR1 SGHRS and CDR2 YFSETQ. Trimming took 4 bases from V and 0 from J, leaving 14 bases between them. CDR3 length: 15 amino acids. The CDR3 sequence is CASSQDWLSSYEQYF. The CDR3 DNA is TGCGCCAGCAGCCAGGACTGGTTAAGCTCCTACGAGCAGTACTTC.

In this sample, this clone turned up once. The V call is TRBV4-2, the J call TRBJ2-5; TRBD2 matches 7 bases. The CDR3 is 15 residues long. Trimming removed 0 bases from V and 4 bases from J; junction bases left unmatched: 5. In germline, CDR1 is LGHNA, CDR2 YNFKEQ. CDR3: CASSQDIGGRETQYF. For the CDR3, the DNA is TGTGCCAGCAGCCAAGATATCGGGGGGAGAGAGACCCAGTACTTC.

The chain uses TRBV30 and TRBJ1-4, with no clear D. The CDR3 is 12 amino acids. Per the germline V gene, CDR1 is GTSNPN and CDR2 is SVGIG (reference sequence). Trimming removed 0 bases from V and 8 bases from J, with 7 bases in between. The CDR3 DNA is TGTGCCTGGAGTGTGTCTGAGGAAAAACTGTTTTTT. It translates to CAWSVSEEKLFF.

The chain carries TRBV5-6 and TRBJ2-3, with D maybe TRBD1 (5 bases). Germline lookup yields CDR1 SGHDT and CDR2 YYEEEE. Trimming took 4 bases from V and 1 from J, leaving 25 bases between them. The CDR3 length is 19 residues. The CDR3 is CASSGAVTKNGIRTDTQYF. The CDR3, as DNA: TGTGCCAGCAGCGGGGCGGTAACCAAAAATGGGATTCGCACAGATACGCAGTATTTT.

A single count supports this clone. V usage is TRBV7-7 and J usage is TRBJ1-1, with 8 bases identical to TRBD1. V lost 2 bases and J lost 0; bases outside the gene matches: 5. Germline CDR1 reads SSHAT; CDR2 reads FNYEAQ (reference sequence). The CDR3 sequence is 16 residues long. CDR3 DNA sequence: TGTGCCAGCAGCTTAACGGGACAGGTCATGAACACTGAAGCTTTCTTT. Protein product: CASSLTGQVMNTEAFF.

This chain links TRBV23-1 with TRBJ2-7; D gene ambiguous. TRBV23-1 is an open reading frame whose function is uncertain. V was cut by 6 bases and J by 2 bases, with 20 bases left in between. CDR3 length: 16 residues. As DNA, the CDR3 is TGCGCCAGCAGCCCCGGGTATGGTAGAGACCCCTACGAGCAGTACTTC. This encodes CASSPGYGRDPYEQYF.

The rearrangement joins TRBV21-1 to TRBJ2-7; the table's D call TRBD1 went unverified against the DNA. TRBV21-1 is a pseudogene. The CDR3 length is 14 residues. In nucleotides, the CDR3 is TGTGCCAGCAGCAAAGTTCATTTCTCCTACGAGCAGTACTTC. It translates to CASSKVHFSYEQYF.

This chain uses TRBV10-2 with TRBJ1-5; TRBD1 is a possible D gene (5 bases). CDR1 and CDR2 (germline): WSHSY, SAAADI. Trimming removed 2 bases at V and 6 bases at J, with 14 bases between. CDR3 length: 15 amino acids. The CDR3 loop reads CASSEQVGGSQPQHF. CDR3 DNA: TGCGCCAGCAGTGAGCAGGTGGGGGGGAGTCAGCCCCAGCATTTT.

The chain uses TRBV2 and TRBJ2-7; 7 nucleotides agree with TRBD1. CDR1 and CDR2 from the germline V gene are SNHLY and FYNNEI. The CDR3 runs to 15 residues. V shed 6 bases, J shed 2 bases, and the junction held 10 bases outside the gene matches. CDR3 in DNA: TGTGCCAGCAGCCTAGGACAGGCTTGGCCCTACGAGCAGTACTTC. It is translated as CASSLGQAWPYEQYF.

The chain joins TRBV28 to TRBJ1-4; D not resolved. Trimming removed 10 bases at V and 5 bases at J, with 5 bases between. The germline V gene has CDR1 MDHEN and CDR2 SYDVKM. The CDR3 runs to 10 residues. The CDR3 sequence is CATRNEKLFF. In DNA form, the CDR3 reads TGTGCCACCCGGAATGAAAAACTGTTTTTT.

This clone has just one count. The chain links TRBV11-3 to TRBJ2-5; the match to TRBD1 covers 7 bases. The CDR3 is made up of 15 amino acids. Germline CDR1 SGHNT, CDR2 YENEEA. J was trimmed by 1 base and V by 1 base; bases with no gene match: 3. The CDR3 nucleotides read TGTGCCAGCAGCTTAGGGGGACAGCTCCAAGAGACCCAGTACTTC. This gives the protein CASSLGGQLQETQYF.

The chain couples TRBV12-3 or TRBV12-4 to TRBJ1-5, with a possible D match to TRBD1 (6 bases). CDR3 size: 13 residues. The ends were cut back, 7 bases at V and 6 bases at J, with 13 bases in the middle. The CDR3 DNA sequence: TGTGCCAGCACCTTACAGGGCGGTCAGCCCCAGCATTTT. The encoded protein is CASTLQGGQPQHF.

The genes are TRBV29-1 and TRBJ2-1; TRBD1 matches 7 bases. V was clipped by 3 bases and J by 8 bases; unmatched bases: 10. Looked up from germline, CDR1 is SQVTM and CDR2 is ANQGSEA. This CDR3 comprises 14 residues. This CDR3 reads CSVEEEGADYEQFF. The CDR3 DNA reads as TGCAGCGTTGAGGAAGAGGGGGCGGATTATGAGCAGTTCTTC.

The rearrangement uses TRBV27 and TRBJ1-5, with D maybe TRBD1 (5 bases). Germline V lookup: CDR1 MNHEY, CDR2 SMNVEV (reference sequence). V shed 10 bases and J shed 1 base, with 20 bases lying between them. The CDR3 contains 16 residues. The CDR3 sequence is CATCYQEGASNQPQHF. The CDR3 nucleotides read TGTGCCACCTGTTACCAGGAAGGGGCCAGCAATCAGCCCCAGCATTTT.